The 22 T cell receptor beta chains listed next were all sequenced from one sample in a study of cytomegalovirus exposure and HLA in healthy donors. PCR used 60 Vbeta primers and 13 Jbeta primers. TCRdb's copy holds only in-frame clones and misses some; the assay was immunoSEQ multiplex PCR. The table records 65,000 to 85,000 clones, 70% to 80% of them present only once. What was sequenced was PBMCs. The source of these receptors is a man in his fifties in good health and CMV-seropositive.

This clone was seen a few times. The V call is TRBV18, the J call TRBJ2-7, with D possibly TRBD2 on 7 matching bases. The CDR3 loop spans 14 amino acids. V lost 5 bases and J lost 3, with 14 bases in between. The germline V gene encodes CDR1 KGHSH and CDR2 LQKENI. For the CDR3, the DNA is TGTGCCAGCTCATCCACGGGGGGCGGCTACGAGCAGTACTTC. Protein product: CASSSTGGGYEQYF.

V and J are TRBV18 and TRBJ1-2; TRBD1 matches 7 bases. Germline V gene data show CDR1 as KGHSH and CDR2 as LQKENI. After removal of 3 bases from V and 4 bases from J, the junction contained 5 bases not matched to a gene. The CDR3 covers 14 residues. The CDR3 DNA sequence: TGTGCCAGCTCACCCGACAGGGATTCCTATGGCTACACCTTC. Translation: CASSPDRDSYGYTF.

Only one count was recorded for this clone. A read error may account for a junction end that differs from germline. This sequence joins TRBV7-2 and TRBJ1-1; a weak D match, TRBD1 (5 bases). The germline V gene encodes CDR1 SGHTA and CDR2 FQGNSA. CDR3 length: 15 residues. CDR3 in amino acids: CASSLAGLTEPPRHF. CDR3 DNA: TGTGCCAGCAGCTTAGCGGGCCTGACAGAGCCACCCCGCCATTTT.

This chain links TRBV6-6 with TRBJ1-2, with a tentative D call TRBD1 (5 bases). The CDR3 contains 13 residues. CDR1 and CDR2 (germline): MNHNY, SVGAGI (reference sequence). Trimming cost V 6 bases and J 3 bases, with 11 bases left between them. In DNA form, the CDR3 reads TGTGCCAGCAGCGAACAGGAAGACTATGGCTACACCTTC. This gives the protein CASSEQEDYGYTF.

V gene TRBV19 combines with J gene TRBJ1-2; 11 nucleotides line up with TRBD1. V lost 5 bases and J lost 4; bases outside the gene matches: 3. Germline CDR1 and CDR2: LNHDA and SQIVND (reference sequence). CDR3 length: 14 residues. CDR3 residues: CASSRTGGGYGYTF. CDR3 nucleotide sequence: TGTGCCAGTAGTCGGACAGGGGGCGGCTATGGCTACACCTTC.

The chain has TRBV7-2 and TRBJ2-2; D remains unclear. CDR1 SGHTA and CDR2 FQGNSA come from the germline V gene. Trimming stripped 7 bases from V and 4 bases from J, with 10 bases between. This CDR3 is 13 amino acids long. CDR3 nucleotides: TGTGCCAGCAATGTAATTCTCACCGGGGAGCTGTTTTTT. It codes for CASNVILTGELFF.

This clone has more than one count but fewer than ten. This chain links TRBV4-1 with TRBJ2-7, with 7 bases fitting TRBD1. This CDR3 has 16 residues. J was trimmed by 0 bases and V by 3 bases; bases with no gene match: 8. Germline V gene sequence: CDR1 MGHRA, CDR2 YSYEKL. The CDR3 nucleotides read TGCGCCAGCAGCCAGGCCATAGGGGGCGGCTCCTACGAGCAGTACTTC. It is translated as CASSQAIGGGSYEQYF.

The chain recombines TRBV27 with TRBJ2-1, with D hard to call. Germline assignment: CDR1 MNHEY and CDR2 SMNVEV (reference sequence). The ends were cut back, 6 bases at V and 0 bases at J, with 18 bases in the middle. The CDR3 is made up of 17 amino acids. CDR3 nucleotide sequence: TGTGCCAGCAGGCCCTCGCTACTCGCGCCCTCCTACAATGAGCAGTTCTTC. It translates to CASRPSLLAPSYNEQFF.

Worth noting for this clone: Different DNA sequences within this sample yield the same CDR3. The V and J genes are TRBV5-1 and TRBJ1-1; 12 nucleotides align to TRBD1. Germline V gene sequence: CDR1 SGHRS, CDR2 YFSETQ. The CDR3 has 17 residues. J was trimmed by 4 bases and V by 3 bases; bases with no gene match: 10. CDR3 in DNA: TGCGCCAGCAGCTCCCCGGGACAGGGGGCATTCGGCACTGAAGCTTTCTTT. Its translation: CASSSPGQGAFGTEAFF.

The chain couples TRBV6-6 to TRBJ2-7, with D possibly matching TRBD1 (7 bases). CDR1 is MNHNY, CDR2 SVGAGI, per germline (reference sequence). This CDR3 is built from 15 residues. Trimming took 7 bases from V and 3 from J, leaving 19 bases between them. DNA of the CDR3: TGTGCCAGCACGGGCGGGACAGAAGAAAACTACGAGCAGTACTTC. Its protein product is CASTGGTEENYEQYF.

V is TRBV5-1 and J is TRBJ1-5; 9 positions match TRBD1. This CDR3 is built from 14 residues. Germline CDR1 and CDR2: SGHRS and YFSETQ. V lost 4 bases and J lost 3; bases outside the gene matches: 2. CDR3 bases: TGCGCCAGCAGCACAGGGGGCCCCAATCAGCCCCAGCATTTT. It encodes CASSTGGPNQPQHF.

The CDR3 protein is CASTASSGRPHEQYF. The CDR3 DNA follows: TGTGCCAGCACCGCGTCCAGCGGGAGACCCCACGAGCAGTACTTC. This chain links TRBV10-3 with TRBJ2-7; TRBD2 aligns across 8 bases. The J segment lost 5 bases and the V segment lost 10 bases, leaving 16 bases of the junction unmatched. The germline gives CDR1 ENHRY, CDR2 SYGVKD. The CDR3 contains 15 residues.

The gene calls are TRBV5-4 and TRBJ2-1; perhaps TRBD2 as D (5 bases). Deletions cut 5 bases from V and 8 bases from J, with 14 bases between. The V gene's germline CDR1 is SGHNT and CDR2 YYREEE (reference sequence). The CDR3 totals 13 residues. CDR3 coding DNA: TGTGCCAGCAGACTAGGATTTGTCCATGAGCAGTTCTTC. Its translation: CASRLGFVHEQFF.

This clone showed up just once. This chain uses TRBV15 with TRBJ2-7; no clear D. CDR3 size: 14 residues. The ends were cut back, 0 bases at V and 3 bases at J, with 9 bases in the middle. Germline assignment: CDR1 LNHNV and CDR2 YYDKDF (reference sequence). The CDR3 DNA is TGTGCCACCAGCAGAGATGGAGAGGTCTACGAGCAGTACTTC. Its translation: CATSRDGEVYEQYF.

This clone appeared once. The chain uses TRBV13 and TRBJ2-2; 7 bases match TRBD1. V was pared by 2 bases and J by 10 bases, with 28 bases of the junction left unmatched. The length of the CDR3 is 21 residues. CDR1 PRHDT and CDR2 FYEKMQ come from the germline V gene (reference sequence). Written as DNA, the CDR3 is TGTGCCAGCAGCTTATCGTATCAGACAGGGTTTACGGGTGTCCCTCATTCGGAGCTGTTTTTT. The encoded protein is CASSLSYQTGFTGVPHSELFF.

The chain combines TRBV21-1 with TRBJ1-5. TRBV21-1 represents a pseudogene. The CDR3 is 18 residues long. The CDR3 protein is CASSKAGDRGRGNQPQHF. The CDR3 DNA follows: TGTGCCAGCAGCAAAGCGGGGGATCGGGGGAGGGGCAATCAGCCCCAGCATTTT.

CDR3 bases: TGTGCCAGCAGCTTAGGATCGGGAATCGATACGCAGTATTTT. This encodes CASSLGSGIDTQYF. V gene TRBV7-9 combines with J gene TRBJ2-3; tentative D call: TRBD2 (5 bases). The CDR3 consists of 14 residues. The V end lost 1 base, the J end lost 6 bases, and 11 bases lay between the germline ends. Per the germline V gene, CDR1 is SEHNR and CDR2 is FQNEAQ (reference sequence).

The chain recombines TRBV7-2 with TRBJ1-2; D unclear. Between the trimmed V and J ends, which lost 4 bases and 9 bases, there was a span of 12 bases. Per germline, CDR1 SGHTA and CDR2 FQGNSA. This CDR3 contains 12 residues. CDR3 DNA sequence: TGTGCCAGCAGCTCCAGGATCCTAAGCTACACCTTC. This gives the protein CASSSRILSYTF.

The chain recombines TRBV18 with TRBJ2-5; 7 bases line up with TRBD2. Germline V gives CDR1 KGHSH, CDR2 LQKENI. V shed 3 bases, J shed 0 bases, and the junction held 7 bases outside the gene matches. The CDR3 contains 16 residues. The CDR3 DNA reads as TGTGCCAGCTCACCTCCTTCCGGGAGGAACCAAGAGACCCAGTACTTC. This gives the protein CASSPPSGRNQETQYF.

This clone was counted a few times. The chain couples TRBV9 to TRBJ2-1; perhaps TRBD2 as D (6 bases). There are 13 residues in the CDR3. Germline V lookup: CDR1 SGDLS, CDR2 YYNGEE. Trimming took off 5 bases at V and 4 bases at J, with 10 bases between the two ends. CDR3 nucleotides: TGTGCCAGCAGACCGGAGGGATACAATGAGCAGTTCTTC. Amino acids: CASRPEGYNEQFF.

The CDR3 reads CAWGRYEEQPQHF. The CDR3, as DNA: TGTGCCTGGGGTCGCTACGAAGAGCAGCCCCAGCATTTT. This chain uses TRBV30 with TRBJ1-5; D unclear. Germline values: CDR1 GTSNPN, CDR2 SVGIG (reference sequence). The CDR3 spans 13 residues. Trimming stripped 5 bases from V and 7 bases from J, with 15 bases between.

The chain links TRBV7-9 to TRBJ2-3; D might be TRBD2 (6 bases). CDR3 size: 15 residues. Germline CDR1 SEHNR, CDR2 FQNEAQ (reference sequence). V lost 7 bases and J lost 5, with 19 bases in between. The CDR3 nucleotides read TGTGCCAGCACCGCCGGGGGTGGTGCGGTAGATACGCAGTATTTT. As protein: CASTAGGGAVDTQYF.